This is a list of T cell receptor beta chains from one sample in a study of shared clonotypes between healthy human individuals. Measured with immunoSEQ multiplex PCR; TCRdb has only the in-frame clones, and not every one. The data hold about 1.1 million clones, with around 78% observed a single time. The sample taken for sequencing was memory CD4+ T cells from PBMCs. All receptors derive from a man between 18 and 35 years old in good health. Some clones in this sample may be carry-over from other donors' samples. The CDR3 runs from the conserved cysteine through the conserved F or W. D genes are given only for firm matches. Rows give clone size only sometimes, using once, few, many, or a class for an expanded clone.

v_call	d_call	j_call	clone_size	cdr3_nt	cdr3_aa
TRBV7-9	-	TRBJ1-4	-	TGTGCCAGCAGCTTAACAGGGGAAAAACTGTTTTTT	CASSLTGEKLFF
TRBV5-3	TRBD2	TRBJ2-1	few	TGTGCCAGAAGCCAAACTAGCGGTTACTACAATGAGCAGTTCTTC	CARSQTSGYYNEQFF
TRBV20-1	TRBD1	TRBJ2-7	-	TGCAGTGCTAGAACTGCGGGACAGGGCTCCTTC	CSARTAGQGSF
TRBV14	-	TRBJ1-2	-	TGTGCCAGCAGCCGTCAGGGGTATGGCTACACCTTC	CASSRQGYGYTF
TRBV13	TRBD1	TRBJ2-7	-	TGTGCCAGCAGCTATGGACAGGGTTCACACGAGCAGTACTTC	CASSYGQGSHEQYF
TRBV4-3	-	TRBJ2-3	many	TGCGCCAGCAGCCCAAACAGGGAGGCTACGCAGTATTTT	CASSPNREATQYF
TRBV21-1	-	TRBJ1-5	-	TGTGCCAGCAGCAAACGTAAACGGGTCGCAGAATCAGCCCCAGCATTT	CASSKRKRVAESAPAF
TRBV18	-	TRBJ2-3	-	TGTGCCAGCTCACCAACTTCCCCCCGCTTTAGGGAAGATACGCAGTATTTT	CASSPTSPRFREDTQYF
TRBV6-6	TRBD1	TRBJ1-3	few	TGTGCCAGCAGCGACAGGGCAGACACCATATATTTT	CASSDRADTIYF
TRBV30	-	TRBJ1-1	few	TGTGCCTGGAGTCGTCCAGGGGCTGCGAACACTGAAGCTTTCTTT	CAWSRPGAANTEAFF
TRBV29-1	-	TRBJ2-1	-	TGCAGCGTTGACGAACCCGATAGCGGCTCCTACAATGAGCAGTTCTTC	CSVDEPDSGSYNEQFF
TRBV5-1	TRBD2	TRBJ2-5	once	TGCGCCAGCAGCTTGTCTCTAGCGGGAGCCAAAGAGACCCAGTACTTC	CASSLSLAGAKETQYF
TRBV11-2	TRBD2	TRBJ2-7	-	TGTGCCAGCAGCTTAGACGCTAGCGGGACCGGGGAGCAGTACTTC	CASSLDASGTGEQYF
TRBV9	-	TRBJ2-3	-	TGTGCCAGCAGCGTAGAAGGAGGGAGAAATCCAGATACGCAGTATTTT	CASSVEGGRNPDTQYF
TRBV7-3	-	TRBJ2-7	few	TGTGCCAGCAGCTCCCACCGGGCCTACGAGCAGTACTTC	CASSSHRAYEQYF
TRBV5-1	-	TRBJ1-2	-	TGCGCCAGCAGCTACGGGACTCACTATGGCTACACCTTC	CASSYGTHYGYTF
TRBV29-1	-	TRBJ2-6	-	TGCAGCGTTGAAGATCGGAGGGGGTACGGGGCCAACGTCCTGACTTTC	CSVEDRRGYGANVLTF
TRBV28	TRBD1	TRBJ2-6	-	TGTGCCAGCAGCCGTGGGACAGCCCTCTCTGGGGCCAACGTCCTGACTTTC	CASSRGTALSGANVLTF
TRBV9	-	TRBJ2-1	-	TGTGCCAGCAGCGTAGCGGCCCCCCCCAATGAGCAGTTCTTC	CASSVAAPPNEQFF
TRBV30	TRBD1	TRBJ1-5	-	TGTGCCTGGAGTTTCCACAGGGGGTCCAATCAGCCCCAGCATTTT	CAWSFHRGSNQPQHF
TRBV28	TRBD2	TRBJ2-1	-	TGTGCCAGCAGCAATCGCGGGGGGGCGGGTAATGAGCAGTTCTTC	CASSNRGGAGNEQFF
TRBV27	-	TRBJ2-7	-	TGTGCCAGCAGTTTAGGGATCTTCTACGAGCAGTACTTC	CASSLGIFYEQYF
TRBV30	-	TRBJ2-7	once	TGTGCCTGGAACCGACAGCCTCGCGAGCAGTACTTC	CAWNRQPREQYF
TRBV19	TRBD2	TRBJ2-1	-	TGTGCCAGTAGTCCTTTCGGGAGGAAGTACAATGAGCAGTTCTTC	CASSPFGRKYNEQFF
TRBV5-1	TRBD1	TRBJ2-5	-	TGCGCCAGCAGCTCCGGACAGGGGCCTTCCGTGGGGACCCAGTACTTC	CASSSGQGPSVGTQYF
TRBV2	TRBD1	TRBJ2-5	-	TGTGCCAGCAGGCGTCCCGGGACAGGGATTGAGACCCAGTACTTC	CASRRPGTGIETQYF
TRBV28	-	TRBJ2-7	many	TGTGCCAGCAGTTTAGCGATTGGTGGGGAGTACTTC	CASSLAIGGEYF
TRBV28	TRBD2	TRBJ2-7	few	TGTGCCAGTAAAGCGGGAAGGACCTACGAGCAGTACTTC	CASKAGRTYEQYF
TRBV18	TRBD2	TRBJ2-1	-	TGTGCCAGCTCACCACGGGCTAGCGGGATATTTTACAATGAGCAGTTCTTC	CASSPRASGIFYNEQFF
TRBV7-6	-	TRBJ1-1	-	TGTGCCAGCAGCCCCTTGACCTTGAACACTGAAGCTTTCTTT	CASSPLTLNTEAFF
TRBV18	TRBD2	TRBJ2-7	once	TGTGCCAGCTCACCCGGGCCTCTTGGGACTAGCGACCACGAGCAGTACTTC	CASSPGPLGTSDHEQYF
TRBV7-9	-	TRBJ2-6	-	TGTGCCAGCAGCTTAGTTAGATCTGGGGCCAACGTCCTGACTTTC	CASSLVRSGANVLTF
TRBV6-5	-	TRBJ2-7	few	TGTGCCAGCAGTTACTCGGGGACACCCAGGGAGCAGTACTTC	CASSYSGTPREQYF
TRBV11-3	TRBD2	TRBJ2-1	-	TGTGCCAGCAGCTTAGCTAGCGGGAGGGTGGTTGAGCAGTTCTTC	CASSLASGRVVEQFF
TRBV11-3	-	TRBJ2-1	-	TGTGCCAGCAGCAAAGGGGGGGGCTCCTACAATGAGCAGTTCTTC	CASSKGGGSYNEQFF
TRBV11-3	-	TRBJ2-7	-	TGTGCCAGCAGCTTAGATCCGGGTTACGAGCAGTACTTC	CASSLDPGYEQYF
TRBV7-8	-	TRBJ1-5	-	TGTGCCAGCAGCTCACAGGGACGACAGTATCAGCCCCAGCATTTT	CASSSQGRQYQPQHF